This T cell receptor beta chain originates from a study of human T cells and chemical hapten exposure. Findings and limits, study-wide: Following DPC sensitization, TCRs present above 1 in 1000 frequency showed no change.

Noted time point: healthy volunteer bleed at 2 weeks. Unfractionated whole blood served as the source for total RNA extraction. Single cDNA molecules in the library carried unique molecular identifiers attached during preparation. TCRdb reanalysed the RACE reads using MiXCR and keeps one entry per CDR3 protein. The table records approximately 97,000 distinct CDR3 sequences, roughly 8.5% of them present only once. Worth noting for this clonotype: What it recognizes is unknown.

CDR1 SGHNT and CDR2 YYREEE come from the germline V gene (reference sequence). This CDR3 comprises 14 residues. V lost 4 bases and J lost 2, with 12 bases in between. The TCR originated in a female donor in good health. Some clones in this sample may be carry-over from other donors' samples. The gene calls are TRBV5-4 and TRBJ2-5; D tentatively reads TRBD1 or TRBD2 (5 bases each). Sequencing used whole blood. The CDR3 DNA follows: TGTGCCAGCAGCGCCGGGACCCGACAAGAGACCCAGTACTTC. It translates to CASSAGTRQETQYF.